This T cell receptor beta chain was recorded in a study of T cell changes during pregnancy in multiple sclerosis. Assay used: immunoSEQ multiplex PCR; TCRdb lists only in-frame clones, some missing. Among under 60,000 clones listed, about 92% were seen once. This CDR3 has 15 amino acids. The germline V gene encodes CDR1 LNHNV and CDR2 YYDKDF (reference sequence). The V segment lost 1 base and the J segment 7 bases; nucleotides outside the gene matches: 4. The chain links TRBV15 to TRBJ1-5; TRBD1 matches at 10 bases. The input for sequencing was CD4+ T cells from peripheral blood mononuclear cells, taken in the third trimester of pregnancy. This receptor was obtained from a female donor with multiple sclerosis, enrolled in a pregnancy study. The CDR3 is CATSRARDRGQPQHF. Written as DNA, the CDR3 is TGTGCCACCAGCAGAGCCCGGGACAGGGGCCAGCCCCAGCATTTT.